A single sample is the source of the 17 T cell receptor beta chains below, sequenced in a study of T cells in Graves' hyperthyroidism and ophthalmopathy. RNA transcripts provided the source from which TCR beta CDR3 regions were amplified. TCR CDR3 underwent first-round RT-PCR with the HTBI primer set. TCRdb recomputed calls from the multiplex PCR reads with MiXCR, one row per CDR3 protein. The sample gives nearly 600,000 distinct CDR3 sequences, approximately 15% of which show up once; 5.8% is in the top ten. Source material: blood. Source of these receptors: a woman aged 25 to 39 with Graves' hyperthyroidism that later progressed to Graves' ophthalmopathy.

This chain uses TRBV6-2 or TRBV6-3 with TRBJ1-3, with D unresolved. The CDR3 consists of 14 residues. Trimming pared 2 bases from V and 2 bases from J, leaving 7 bases between. In germline, CDR1 is MNHEY, CDR2 SVGEGT. The CDR3 loop reads CASSYGKTGNTIYF. The CDR3 DNA sequence: TGTGCCAGCAGTTACGGAAAAACTGGAAACACCATATATTTT.

This clonotype has a single count. This chain connects TRBV2 to TRBJ2-1, with 10 bases fitting TRBD2. With 3 bases clipped from V and 2 bases from J, the junction kept 4 bases outside the gene matches. The germline V gene has CDR1 SNHLY and CDR2 FYNNEI. The CDR3 is made up of 16 amino acids. In nucleotides, the CDR3 is TGTGCCAGCAGTGATCGGACTAGCGGAACCTACAATGAGCAGTTCTTC. The encoded protein is CASSDRTSGTYNEQFF.

CDR3: CASSRIVADTQYF. CDR3 coding DNA: TGTGCCAGCAGCCGTATCGTGGCAGATACGCAGTATTTT. J is TRBJ2-3 and V is TRBV7-3; D uncertain. The germline V gene has CDR1 SGHTA and CDR2 FQGTGA. V was clipped by 5 bases and J by 4 bases, with 10 bases between them. The CDR3 consists of 13 residues.

This clonotype was found many times. The genes are TRBV6-1 and TRBJ2-7; tentative D call: TRBD2 (5 bases). V shed 8 bases and J shed 4 bases, with 9 bases lying between them. Germline lookup yields CDR1 MNHNS and CDR2 SASEGT. The CDR3 sequence is 11 residues long. The CDR3 nucleotides are TGTGCCAGCCGCAGCGGATACGAGCAGTACTTC. This codes for CASRSGYEQYF.

This clonotype has only one observation. A much larger clone is a single base away; this may be a read error. V is TRBV5-4 and J is TRBJ2-1; a weak D match, TRBD1 (6 bases). Germline loops: CDR1 SGHNT, CDR2 YYREEE (reference sequence). The CDR3 contains 15 residues. The CDR3 DNA follows: TGTGCCAGCAGCTTGGATAGGGGGAACTACAATGGGCAGTTCTTC. It is translated as CASSLDRGNYNGQFF.

This clonotype was picked up many times. This chain connects TRBV30 to TRBJ1-1; weak D call: TRBD1 (6 bases). The CDR3 extends over 13 amino acids. Germline V gives CDR1 GTSNPN, CDR2 SVGIG (reference sequence). Trimming cost V 0 bases and J 2 bases, with 7 bases left between them. CDR3 protein: CAWSVQGNTEAFF. In DNA form, the CDR3 reads TGTGCCTGGAGTGTACAGGGCAACACTGAAGCTTTCTTT.

This chain joins TRBV12-3 or TRBV12-4 and TRBJ2-3; no definite D call. This CDR3 is built from 15 residues. V was shortened by 8 bases and J by 6 bases, with 21 bases between the two germline ends. The CDR3 region is CASLDLGIPYDTQYF. The CDR3 region has the DNA TGTGCCAGCTTAGATCTGGGGATCCCTTACGATACGCAGTATTTT.

This clonotype was detected many times. The chain combines TRBV7-9 with TRBJ2-7, with TRBD1 identical over 9 bases. V lost 0 bases to trimming and J lost 3 bases; unmatched junction nucleotides: 9. CDR3 length: 17 residues. Per germline, CDR1 SEHNR and CDR2 FQNEAQ (reference sequence). CDR3: CASSLAGSGTGRYEQYF. The CDR3 bases are TGTGCCAGCAGCTTAGCGGGTTCCGGGACAGGGCGCTACGAGCAGTACTTC.

The V gene is TRBV6-5, the J gene TRBJ2-2; TRBD2 agrees at 7 bases. Germline V gene data show CDR1 as MNHEY and CDR2 as SVGAGI. The CDR3 totals 15 residues. V was clipped by 2 bases and J by 2 bases; unmatched bases: 2. For the CDR3, the DNA is TGTGCCAGCAGTTACCTAGCGGTTAACACCGGGGAGCTGTTTTTT. The encoded protein is CASSYLAVNTGELFF.

For the CDR3, the DNA is TGTGCCAGCAGTTTCATTAGGACAGCCTCCTACGAGCAGTACTTC. The encoded protein is CASSFIRTASYEQYF. The V gene is TRBV27, the J gene TRBJ2-7, with D maybe TRBD1 (6 bases). CDR1 is MNHEY, CDR2 SMNVEV, per germline (reference sequence). Trimming stripped 3 bases from V and 0 bases from J, with 12 bases between. The CDR3 loop spans 15 amino acids.

This clonotype occurred many times. The V call is TRBV24-1, the J call TRBJ1-5; D call uncertain. Germline V gene data show CDR1 as KGHDR and CDR2 as SFDVKD. This CDR3 contains 15 residues. V was pared by 5 bases and J by 2 bases, with 12 bases between. CDR3 nucleotide sequence: TGTGCCACCAGTGGCTCGGGGAACGGCAATCAGCCCCAGCATTTT. It specifies CATSGSGNGNQPQHF.

This clonotype has a count of ten or more. The chain links TRBV12-3 or TRBV12-4 to TRBJ2-7; D possibly corresponds to TRBD2 (6 bases). V lost 4 bases to trimming and J lost 0 bases, with 13 bases between them. This CDR3 has 15 amino acids. CDR3 sequence: CASSSWAGTSYEQYF. As DNA, the CDR3 is TGTGCCAGCAGTTCCTGGGCGGGAACCTCCTACGAGCAGTACTTC.

The V call is TRBV4-1, the J call TRBJ1-5; possible D gene TRBD1, 6 bases. This CDR3 has 14 amino acids. Looked up from germline, CDR1 is MGHRA and CDR2 is YSYEKL. Trimming pared 2 bases from V and 7 bases from J, leaving 12 bases between. In DNA, the CDR3 is TGCGCCAGCAGCCAATACAGGGTTCTACAGCCCCAGCATTTT. Its protein is CASSQYRVLQPQHF.

About this clonotype itself: The missing conserved phenylalanine or tryptophan at the end of this CDR3 makes a read error likely. J is TRBJ2-7 and V is TRBV11-1; TRBD2 matches at 10 bases. The V gene end was trimmed by 4 bases and the J gene end by 5 bases; junction bases not matched to a gene: 8. The CDR3 spans 15 residues. Looked up from germline, CDR1 is SGHAT and CDR2 is FQDESV (reference sequence). CDR3 sequence reads: CASSSSSGRDNEQYL. In nucleotides, the CDR3 is TGTGCCAGCAGCTCTTCTAGCGGGAGAGACAACGAGCAGTACCTC.

The chain couples TRBV28 to TRBJ2-7, with a tentative D call TRBD2 (5 bases). There are 16 residues in the CDR3. Germline V gene data show CDR1 as MDHEN and CDR2 as SYDVKM. The V and J ends lost 4 bases and 4 bases respectively, with 20 bases between them. The CDR3 DNA is TGTGCCAGCAGTTCCGAGAGGAGGTCCAGATTGTACGAGCAGTACTTC. It specifies CASSSERRSRLYEQYF. Supplemented by reference TRBV28 and TRBJ2-7, the full variable domain reads DVKVTQSSRYLVKRTGEKVFLECVQDMDHENMFWYRQDPGLGLRLIYFSYDVKMKEKGDIPEGYSVSREKKERFSLILESASTNQTSMYLCASSSERRSRLYEQYFGPGTRLTVT.

This clonotype has at least ten counts. The chain employs TRBV19 and TRBJ1-5; D remains unclear. CDR1 LNHDA and CDR2 SQIVND come from the germline V gene (reference sequence). Trimming removed 5 bases at V and 0 bases at J, with 17 bases between. There are 17 residues in the CDR3. CDR3 in DNA: TGTGCCAGTAGTCGTAAGATCCCTCGGGATAGCAATCAGCCCCAGCATTTT. Translating gives CASSRKIPRDSNQPQHF. Variable domain in full (rest from reference TRBV19 and TRBJ1-5): DGGITQSPKYLFRKEGQNVTLSCEQNLNHDAMYWYRQDPGQGLRLIYYSQIVNDFQKGDIAEGYSVSREKKESFPLTVTSAQKNPTAFYLCASSRKIPRDSNQPQHFGDGTRLSIL.

V gene TRBV20-1 combines with J gene TRBJ2-1, with D perhaps TRBD2 (5 bases). Germline assignment: CDR1 DFQATT and CDR2 SNEGSKA (reference sequence). V was trimmed by 4 bases and J by 2 bases, leaving 15 bases between them. The CDR3 runs to 15 residues. CDR3 bases: TGCAGTGCTATGAATTCGGGAAAGGCCTACAATGAGCAGTTCTTC. Encoded protein: CSAMNSGKAYNEQFF.